This T cell receptor (beta chain) was profiled in a study of shared clonotypes between healthy human individuals. Broader study findings: Sampling was confined to blood; repertoires within tissues likely differ.

Germline V gives CDR1 SGHVS, CDR2 FQNEAQ. The CDR3 loop spans 15 amino acids. V was clipped by 5 bases and J by 8 bases; unmatched bases: 9. Worth noting for this clone: The antigen is undetermined.

Assay used: immunoSEQ multiplex PCR; TCRdb lists only in-frame clones, some missing. The sample includes about 1.5 million clones, about 98% of them seen just once. Sequencing used naive CD4+ T cells sorted from blood. Subset noted: CD45RA+ positively selected. This receptor was identified in a man younger than 45 in good health. The chain uses TRBV7-8 and TRBJ1-2; 12 bases agree with TRBD1. CDR3 nucleotide sequence: TGTGCCAGCAGCGCCGGGACAGGGGGCGCAGGGGGCTACACCTTC. As protein: CASSAGTGGAGGYTF.